This T cell receptor (beta chain) was sequenced in a study of molecular identifiers for immune sequencing clone quantification. TCRdb reprocessed the PCR reads via MiXCR and lists one record per CDR3 protein. The sample consists of around 300,000 distinct CDR3 sequences, 24% of them appearing once. The ends were cut back, 4 bases at V and 6 bases at J, with 18 bases in the middle. This CDR3 contains 14 residues. Germline CDR1 DFQATT, CDR2 SNEGSKA (reference sequence). This sequence was found in a human donor in good health. Some libraries in this study had Jurkat cell RNA spiked in. The chain couples TRBV20-1 to TRBJ1-1; possibly TRBD1 for D (6 bases). The material sequenced was naive CD8+ T cells from blood, with Jurkat cell RNA spiked in. As for subset: FACS-sorted CD8+CD4-CCR7+CD45RA+ naive T cells. Here the CDR3 DNA reads TGCAGTGCTACAAGCTACAGGGCGACCCCTGAAGCTTTCTTT. Translation gives CSATSYRATPEAFF.